Below are 10 T cell receptor beta chains sequenced from a single sample in a study of regulatory T cells in long-lasting Graves disease. Through Arm-PCR of CDR3 regions and iRepertoire HTBI primers, TCR beta libraries were built. MiXCR, applied by TCRdb to the multiplex PCR reads, yields one record per CDR3 protein. Altogether roughly 430,000 distinct CDR3 sequences are present, approximately 16% being singletons, with the ten largest covering about 10%. Time point here: newly diagnosed GD, antithyroid drugs for less than 3 months. TCR sequences were obtained from RNA taken from PBMCs. This same sample was also part of a study on T cells in Graves' hyperthyroidism and ophthalmopathy.

The sequenced sample was peripheral blood mononuclear cells (PBMCs), obtained at new diagnosis, from a patient treated with antithyroid drugs. The receptor source for this set is a woman aged 25 to 45 with Graves disease.

As for this clonotype: One end of the junction varies from germline; a read error may be responsible. The J gene is TRBJ2-1, the V gene TRBV11-2, with D unclear. Looked up from germline, CDR1 is SGHAT and CDR2 is FQNNGV. The CDR3 totals 13 residues. This CDR3 is CASSTSSSNDQFF. For the CDR3, the DNA is TGTGCCAGCAGCACCTCGTCCTCCAATGACCAGTTCTTC. Together with reference TRBV11-2 and TRBJ2-1, the CDR3 gives the full variable domain: EAGVAQSPRYKIIEKRQSVAFWCNPISGHATLYWYQQILGQGPKLLIQFQNNGVVDDSQLPKDRFSAERLKGVDSTLKIQPAKLEDSAVYLCASSTSSSNDQFFGPGTRLTVL.

This clonotype was observed at least ten times. The genes are TRBV5-1 and TRBJ2-3, with no clear D. The germline V gene has CDR1 SGHRS and CDR2 YFSETQ. The length of the CDR3 is 14 residues. V gave up 5 bases and J gave up 4 bases, with 14 bases separating them. The CDR3: CASRQDWVSDTQYF. The CDR3 coding sequence is TGCGCCAGCAGACAAGATTGGGTCTCAGATACGCAGTATTTT.

This clonotype was observed at least ten times. The chain has TRBV27 and TRBJ1-5; D possibly corresponds to TRBD1 (5 bases). The V gene lost 3 bases and the J gene lost 5 bases, with 8 bases spanning the gap. The CDR3 has 13 amino acids. Germline CDR1 and CDR2: MNHEY and SMNVEV (reference sequence). CDR3: CASSLSGYQPQHF. The CDR3 nucleotides are TGTGCCAGCAGTTTGTCAGGGTATCAGCCCCAGCATTTT.

The chain has TRBV24-1 and TRBJ1-5; D is unclear. Germline CDR1 reads KGHDR; CDR2 reads SFDVKD. Between the trimmed V and J ends, which lost 1 base and 0 bases, there was a span of 9 bases. This CDR3 region has 16 residues. CDR3 sequence (DNA): TGTGCCACCAGTGATTTAATGGCATATAGCAATCAGCCCCAGCATTTT. This translates into CATSDLMAYSNQPQHF.

This chain links TRBV7-9 with TRBJ2-2; 8 bases agree with TRBD2. Germline V gene lookup returns CDR1 SEHNR and CDR2 FQNEAQ (reference sequence). This CDR3 spans 12 amino acids. V was clipped by 11 bases and J by 4 bases; unmatched bases: 3. The CDR3 loop is CAQRELTGELFF. Written as DNA, the CDR3 is TGTGCCCAGCGGGAGCTCACCGGGGAGCTGTTTTTT.

This clonotype showed up many times. J is TRBJ1-2 and V is TRBV12-3 or TRBV12-4, with D maybe TRBD1 (6 bases). This CDR3 spans 15 amino acids. The V and J ends lost 4 bases and 3 bases respectively, with 15 bases between them. The CDR3 sequence: CASSSTPRGHYGYTF. The CDR3 coding sequence is TGTGCCAGCAGTTCAACCCCCCGGGGGCACTATGGCTACACCTTC.

With regard to this clonotype: A much larger clone differs from this one at a single base, so this may be a read error. V is TRBV6-9 and J is TRBJ2-1; D is unclear. CDR3 size: 15 residues. Germline V gives CDR1 MNHGY, CDR2 SVAAGI. The CDR3 DNA reads as TGTGCCTGCAGTTTAAACCCAGCGTCCCCTTGGGAGCAGTTCTTC. It is translated as CACSLNPASPWEQFF.

This clonotype was observed a handful of times. The chain links TRBV5-4 to TRBJ2-5; D possibly corresponds to TRBD2 (6 bases). Germline V gives CDR1 SGHNT, CDR2 YYREEE (reference sequence). This CDR3 comprises 15 residues. Trimming left V 4 bases short and J 1 base short, with 14 bases between. DNA of the CDR3: TGTGCCAGCAGCCTCTCCAGGGACTCCCAAGAGACCCAGTACTTC. The encoded protein is CASSLSRDSQETQYF.

This clonotype showed up many times. The chain has TRBV20-1 and TRBJ2-7; 9 nucleotides agree with TRBD1. Germline V gene data show CDR1 as DFQATT and CDR2 as SNEGSKA (reference sequence). V trimming: 5 bases; J trimming: 0 bases; junction bases outside the gene matches: 11. The CDR3 length is 16 residues. In nucleotides, the CDR3 is TGCAGTGCTGAACTCTTGGGACAGGGAAGCTCCTACGAGCAGTACTTC. Protein sequence: CSAELLGQGSSYEQYF.

At least ten counts were recorded for this clonotype. The chain combines TRBV10-3 with TRBJ1-5; no clear D. Germline V CDR1 and CDR2: ENHRY, SYGVKD. This CDR3 region has 16 residues. Trimming stripped 0 bases from V and 5 bases from J, with 14 bases between. The CDR3: CAISESMVQAYQPQHF. CDR3 DNA sequence: TGTGCCATCAGTGAGTCGATGGTGCAGGCATATCAGCCCCAGCATTTT.